These T cell receptor beta chains were read from a single sample in a study of human CD4 T cells and Enterobacteriaceae. TCRdb's table, derived via immunoSEQ multiplex PCR, lists solely in-frame clones and lacks some. The repertoire has about 29,000 clones, around four fifths of them found once; the top ten carry around 1.7%. What was sequenced was memory CD4+ T cells from blood. These receptors were collected from a human donor in good health. CDR3s include the opening cysteine and the closing phenylalanine or tryptophan. Each record gives: J gene, V gene, CDR3 protein.

j_gene: TRBJ2-1; v_gene: TRBV29-1; CDR3aa: CSVSPTSAREQFF
j_gene: TRBJ2-2; v_gene: TRBV4-2; CDR3aa: CASSQENFYTGELFF
j_gene: TRBJ1-3; v_gene: TRBV25-1; CDR3aa: CASSESLGGNTIYF
j_gene: TRBJ2-7; v_gene: TRBV6-1; CDR3aa: CASSAETVSYEQYF
j_gene: TRBJ2-2; v_gene: TRBV2; CDR3aa: CASTLGLTGELFF
j_gene: TRBJ2-7; v_gene: TRBV21-1; CDR3aa: CASSTPDRRHSYEQYF
j_gene: TRBJ2-3; v_gene: TRBV6-1; CDR3aa: CASSELAGADAGVTDTQYF
j_gene: TRBJ1-5; v_gene: TRBV18; CDR3aa: CASSMDGGPQHF
j_gene: TRBJ2-5; v_gene: TRBV29-1; CDR3aa: CSAQRTSGNQETQYF
j_gene: TRBJ1-2; v_gene: TRBV28; CDR3aa: CASSSGESNYGYTF
j_gene: TRBJ1-2; v_gene: TRBV27; CDR3aa: CASSLDRGYGYTF
j_gene: TRBJ1-1; v_gene: TRBV27; CDR3aa: CASSPFGGVDFAAFF
j_gene: TRBJ2-1; v_gene: TRBV4-1; CDR3aa: CASSQERRSEQFF
j_gene: TRBJ2-3; v_gene: TRBV2; CDR3aa: CASSPPASGKDTQYF
j_gene: TRBJ2-1; v_gene: TRBV6-4; CDR3aa: CASSEGRTGGFDEQFF
j_gene: TRBJ1-5; v_gene: TRBV19; CDR3aa: CASSIDVFQPQHF
j_gene: TRBJ2-7; v_gene: TRBV4-1; CDR3aa: CASSQALNRGRGYEQYF
j_gene: TRBJ2-7; v_gene: TRBV5-1; CDR3aa: CASSLVQGPHEQYF
j_gene: TRBJ1-1; v_gene: TRBV7-9; CDR3aa: CASSTQRFGTPNTEAFF
j_gene: TRBJ2-7; v_gene: TRBV6-1; CDR3aa: CASIGFYEQYF
j_gene: TRBJ2-5; v_gene: TRBV5-8; CDR3aa: CASNLGSQETQYF
j_gene: TRBJ2-3; v_gene: TRBV4-2; CDR3aa: CASSPRETDTQYF
j_gene: TRBJ2-2; v_gene: TRBV4-2; CDR3aa: CASSQDGAFSGELFF
j_gene: TRBJ2-3; v_gene: TRBV4-1; CDR3aa: CASSHEGGRDTQYF
j_gene: TRBJ2-1; v_gene: TRBV7-9; CDR3aa: CASSLASSGTYNEQFF
j_gene: TRBJ2-7; v_gene: TRBV6-1; CDR3aa: CASRPGTGGSYEQYF
j_gene: TRBJ2-1; v_gene: TRBV11-3; CDR3aa: CASTTPGQGRDEQFF
j_gene: TRBJ2-7; v_gene: TRBV28; CDR3aa: CALGGQGAREQYF
j_gene: TRBJ1-5; v_gene: TRBV6-1; CDR3aa: CASSEVTRGQPQHF
j_gene: TRBJ1-2; v_gene: TRBV18; CDR3aa: CASSSTSNYGYTF
j_gene: TRBJ2-5; v_gene: TRBV4-1; CDR3aa: CASSQLAARGETQYF
j_gene: TRBJ1-1; v_gene: TRBV30; CDR3aa: CAWSATGNTEAFF
j_gene: TRBJ2-4; v_gene: TRBV2; CDR3aa: CASSALKAIQYF
j_gene: TRBJ2-3; v_gene: TRBV7-9; CDR3aa: CASSRESTDTQYF
j_gene: TRBJ1-5; v_gene: TRBV7-9; CDR3aa: CASSLGQGVAQPQHF
j_gene: TRBJ2-7; v_gene: TRBV5-6; CDR3aa: CASSHQGGTYEQYF
j_gene: TRBJ2-5; v_gene: TRBV14; CDR3aa: CASSPLQPGQITRETQYF
j_gene: TRBJ2-7; v_gene: TRBV30; CDR3aa: CAWSSGTYEGAQYF
j_gene: TRBJ1-2; v_gene: TRBV6-5; CDR3aa: CASSYRDRPNYGYTF
j_gene: TRBJ2-2; v_gene: TRBV5-1; CDR3aa: CASSSTGYTTGELFF